This T cell receptor beta chain appears in the sequencing data of a study of post-analysis software for immune sequencing data. Study outcomes and limitations: Patients showed TRBV5-6, TRBV5-1 and TRBV20-1 among four to six TRBV segments more frequent than in controls.

The sample holds a few counts of this clonotype. Its antigen remains unidentified. Each TCR beta cDNA library carried unique molecular identifiers. TCRdb ran MiXCR on the PCR reads and lists one entry per CDR3 protein. Of some 890,000 distinct CDR3 sequences in the sample, roughly half were seen once. Germline CDR1 and CDR2: SNHLY and FYNNEI. Trimming removed 4 bases at V and 0 bases at J, with 12 bases between. This CDR3 contains 15 residues. The sequencing sample was made of blood. The sequence was obtained from a girl between 10 and 17 years old with multiple sclerosis. The chain combines TRBV2 with TRBJ1-2, with TRBD1 as a possible D gene (6 bases). The CDR3 here is CASSVGQLSNYGYTF. CDR3 nucleotide sequence: TGTGCCAGCAGTGTAGGACAGCTTTCTAACTATGGCTACACCTTC.